This T cell receptor beta chain originates from a study of memory CD4+ T cells and cytomegalovirus serostatus. For the study at large: Of the healthy Belgian adults, eight or nine were CMV seropositive and approximately 25 seronegative.

The sort gate was single viable CD3+CD4+CD8-CD45RO+ cells for memory CD4+ T cells. CMV serostatus came from serum IgG against pp150, pp28, p38, p52. Total CD4+ T cells were enriched by CD4 positive selection. Trimming took 6 bases from V and 4 from J; bases not matched to a gene: 5. This CDR3 region has 14 residues. Per germline, CDR1 MDHEN and CDR2 SYDVKM. Generated by immunoSEQ multiplex PCR, the TCRdb table keeps only in-frame clones and is missing some. The sample yields approximately 61,000 clones, more than 75% seen once. This receptor was taken from an adult in good health and CMV-seronegative. The chain combines TRBV28 with TRBJ2-5, with 10 bases that match TRBD2. Sequenced: memory CD4+ T cells from blood. CDR3 coding DNA: TGTGCCAGCAGACCGGGACTAGCGAGAGAGACCCAGTACTTC. The encoded protein is CASRPGLARETQYF.